Listed here are 2 T cell receptor beta chains from one sample, sequenced in a study of control samples from healthy donors and cancer patients. TCRdb's copy holds only in-frame clones and misses some; the assay was immunoSEQ multiplex PCR. The data hold 120,000 or so clones, with around 86% observed a single time. Sequences were obtained from blood. The origin of the receptors is a man aged 35 to 55 in good health.

The chain links TRBV21-1 to TRBJ1-2. TRBV21-1 is assigned pseudogene status. This CDR3 contains 13 residues. In DNA, the CDR3 is TGTGCCAGCAGCGCCCGGGCCGGCTATGGCTACACCTTC. Encoded protein: CASSARAGYGYTF.

The genes are TRBV14 and TRBJ2-6; the D is unclear. Trimming removed 3 bases at V and 0 bases at J, with 15 bases between. This CDR3 contains 18 residues. From germline, CDR1 is SGHDN and CDR2 FVKESK. CDR3 sequence: CASSQPQLRSSGANVLTF. The CDR3 DNA sequence: TGTGCCAGCAGCCAGCCCCAGCTTAGGAGCTCTGGGGCCAACGTCCTGACTTTC. The complete variable domain, with remaining parts taken from reference TRBV14 and TRBJ2-6, reads EAGVTQFPSHSVIEKGQTVTLRCDPISGHDNLYWYRRVMGKEIKFLLHFVKESKQDESGMPNNRFLAERTGGTYSTLKVQPAELEDSGVYFCASSQPQLRSSGANVLTFGAGSRLTVL.